The 7 T cell receptor beta chains below were found in one sample sequenced in a study of cytomegalovirus exposure and HLA in healthy donors. Researchers ran the PCR with 60 Vbeta and 13 Jbeta primers. TCRdb keeps only in-frame clones here, not all; method: immunoSEQ multiplex PCR. In all, the sample yields roughly 200,000 clones. Sequenced sample: PBMCs. Every receptor here comes from a man aged 25-40 years in good health and CMV-seronegative.

The chain uses TRBV14 and TRBJ2-7; the match to TRBD1 covers 11 bases. The V segment lost 4 bases and the J segment 5 bases; nucleotides outside the gene matches: 13. Germline-derived CDR1 and CDR2 are SGHDN and FVKESK. CDR3 length: 17 residues. CDR3 nucleotides: TGTGCCAGCAGCCTTCCCCGGCCGGACAGGGGGCGCCACGAGCAGTACTTC. This encodes CASSLPRPDRGRHEQYF.

The chain is built from TRBV7-2 and TRBJ2-7; unclear D gene. The CDR3 is 13 amino acids. V lost 1 base, J lost 2 bases, and 6 bases lay in between. Looked up from germline, CDR1 is SGHTA and CDR2 is FQGNSA. CDR3 bases: TGTGCCAGCAGCTTAGAACGGGCCTACGAGCAGTACTTC. It encodes CASSLERAYEQYF.

The chain joins TRBV18 to TRBJ2-2; 9 positions agree with TRBD2. Germline V lookup: CDR1 KGHSH, CDR2 LQKENI. Losses at the gene ends were 2 bases for V and 4 bases for J; bases not matched to a gene: 5. CDR3 size: 16 residues. The CDR3 here is CASSPTGLASTGELFF. CDR3 nucleotides: TGTGCCAGCTCACCAACGGGACTAGCTTCCACCGGGGAGCTGTTTTTT.

V usage is TRBV2 and J usage is TRBJ1-3, with TRBD1 matching 9 bases. Germline-derived CDR1 and CDR2 are SNHLY and FYNNEI. Losses at the gene ends were 6 bases for V and 0 bases for J; bases not matched to a gene: 6. This CDR3 has 16 residues. Here the CDR3 reads CASSPGTGTSGNTIYF. CDR3 bases: TGTGCCAGCAGCCCCGGGACAGGGACCTCTGGAAACACCATATATTTT.

The chain recombines TRBV30 with TRBJ2-5; D is perhaps TRBD2 (6 bases). V was shortened by 4 bases and J by 5 bases, with 11 bases between the two germline ends. CDR3 length equals 12 residues. CDR1 and CDR2 (germline): GTSNPN, SVGIG (reference sequence). This chain's CDR3 is CAWTGGGETQYF. CDR3 DNA sequence: TGTGCCTGGACCGGTGGGGGGGAGACCCAGTACTTC.

J is TRBJ2-5 and V is TRBV6-1; 9 positions agree with TRBD1. The J call may be in error: the DNA end matches TRBJ2-7 better. The CDR3 loop spans 16 amino acids. Per the germline V gene, CDR1 is MNHNS and CDR2 is SASEGT. The CDR3 region is CASSEGWGQGTSEQYF. The CDR3 DNA sequence: TGTGCCAGCAGTGAAGGGTGGGGACAGGGTACCTCCGAGCAGTACTTC.

The gene calls are TRBV11-2 and TRBJ1-2, with TRBD1 matching 7 bases. The CDR3 is made up of 14 amino acids. The junction had 8 bases not matched to a gene; V was cut back by 5 bases and J by 5 bases. CDR1 is SGHAT and CDR2 is FQNNGV in the germline V gene. The CDR3 reads CASSPGAGGYGYTF. CDR3 sequence (DNA): TGTGCCAGCAGCCCAGGGGCAGGGGGATATGGCTACACCTTC.